Shown below are 17 T cell receptor beta chains from a single sample sequenced in a study of CD8+ T cells in alopecia areata. Following extraction, RNA underwent reverse transcription to cDNA, which served as the sequencing template. TCRdb's table, derived via immunoSEQ multiplex PCR, lists solely in-frame clones and lacks some. The top ten clones hold about 0.9% of a sample with about 250,000 clones, 60% of them seen once. Treatment noted: oral pan-JAK inhibitor, 5-10 mg twice daily. The sample in question was CD4+ T cells sorted from blood, obtained between weeks 51 and 54, from a patient treated with tofacitinib. All receptors derive from a human donor with alopecia areata.

The chain combines TRBV4-3 with TRBJ1-2, with 7 bases matching TRBD1. The CDR3 runs 16 residues. With 2 bases clipped from V and 4 bases from J, the junction kept 10 bases outside the gene matches. Germline loops: CDR1 LGHNA, CDR2 YSLEER. The CDR3 loop is CASSQNGWGTVYGYTF. The CDR3 region has the DNA TGCGCCAGCAGCCAAAACGGTTGGGGGACAGTCTATGGCTACACCTTC.

This clone was picked up many times. The V gene is TRBV2, the J gene TRBJ2-5; TRBD2 matches at 7 bases. Germline V lookup: CDR1 SNHLY, CDR2 FYNNEI. V was clipped by 7 bases and J by 8 bases; unmatched bases: 10. The CDR3 has 13 amino acids. CDR3 sequence: CASIGLGEGTQYF. CDR3 sequence (DNA): TGTGCCAGCATTGGACTAGGGGAGGGAACCCAGTACTTC.

This sequence joins TRBV11-2 and TRBJ2-3; D might be TRBD1 (5 bases). CDR1 and CDR2 from the germline V gene are SGHAT and FQNNGV. V lost 4 bases and J lost 4, with 12 bases in between. The CDR3 spans 14 residues. CDR3 in DNA: TGTGCCAGCAGCTCGGTCCAGGGCGCAGATACGCAGTATTTT. Amino acid sequence: CASSSVQGADTQYF.

The genes are TRBV4-3 and TRBJ1-1; D is unresolved. CDR1 and CDR2 (germline): LGHNA, YSLEER. The V gene lost 2 bases and the J gene lost 0 bases, with 7 bases spanning the gap. This CDR3 comprises 14 residues. The CDR3 region has the DNA TGCGCCAGCAGCCAAAGCGTAATGAACACTGAAGCTTTCTTT. Its protein is CASSQSVMNTEAFF.

The chain employs TRBV14 and TRBJ2-7; D perhaps matches TRBD2 (6 bases). Germline assignment: CDR1 SGHDN and CDR2 FVKESK. CDR3 size: 14 residues. V lost 4 bases to trimming and J lost 2 bases, with 12 bases between them. CDR3 in amino acids: CASSLPGVAYEQYF. The CDR3 DNA sequence: TGTGCCAGCAGCCTCCCGGGAGTCGCCTACGAGCAGTACTTC.

This rearrangement joins TRBV5-1 to TRBJ1-1, with D perhaps TRBD1 (6 bases). V lost 0 bases and J 1 base, leaving 13 bases between the germline ends. Looked up from germline, CDR1 is SGHRS and CDR2 is YFSETQ. CDR3 length equals 16 residues. This CDR3 is CASSLAVSGQNTEAFF. For the CDR3, the DNA is TGCGCCAGCAGCTTGGCCGTTTCGGGACAGAACACTGAAGCTTTCTTT.

This clone was observed a handful of times. Since the CDR3 does not end with the conserved phenylalanine or tryptophan, this likely comes from a read error. The DNA is omitted, as the CDR3 cannot be located on it reliably, and the CDR3 follows TCRdb's listing. The V and J genes are TRBV30 and TRBJ2-7; the table's D call, TRBD2, has no DNA check behind it. A total of 12 residues make up the CDR3, ends included. CDR1 and CDR2 (germline): GTSNPN, SVGIG (reference sequence). The CDR3 spells CAWSVGPGSGGL.

The rearrangement uses TRBV29-1 and TRBJ2-3; D may be TRBD1 (5 bases). Germline V lookup: CDR1 SQVTM, CDR2 ANQGSEA. This CDR3 is 14 amino acids long. Trimming took off 4 bases at V and 2 bases at J, with 13 bases between the two ends. The CDR3 here is CSVVLAGFTDTQYF. The CDR3 coding sequence is TGCAGCGTTGTCCTGGCAGGGTTCACAGATACGCAGTATTTT.

This clone was detected only once. This chain links TRBV30 with TRBJ1-2, with D perhaps matching TRBD1 (5 bases). Germline V gene sequence: CDR1 GTSNPN, CDR2 SVGIG (reference sequence). V was cut by 3 bases and J by 8 bases, with 13 bases left in between. This CDR3 spans 12 amino acids. The CDR3 DNA is TGTGCCTGGAGGACGGGACTACGAGGCTACACCTTC. This translates into CAWRTGLRGYTF.

On this clone: This sample also contains other DNA sequences that code for the same CDR3. The chain employs TRBV2 and TRBJ1-2, with 7 nucleotides matching TRBD1. Per the germline V gene, CDR1 is SNHLY and CDR2 is FYNNEI. The CDR3 spans 13 residues. The V and J ends lost 5 bases and 2 bases, in that order; junction bases with no gene match: 2. The CDR3 sequence: CASSPGQNYGYTF. CDR3 nucleotide sequence: TGTGCCAGCAGTCCGGGACAGAACTATGGCTACACCTTC. The full variable domain, in which reference TRBV2 and TRBJ1-2 provide the parts outside the CDR3, is EPEVTQTPSHQVTQMGQEVILRCVPISNHLYFYWYRQILGQKVEFLVSFYNNEISEKSEIFDDQFSVERPDGSNFTLKIRSTKLEDSAMYFCASSPGQNYGYTFGSGTRLTVV.

J is TRBJ2-1 and V is TRBV9, with 8 bases fitting TRBD2. The V gene's germline CDR1 is SGDLS and CDR2 YYNGEE. The CDR3 is 15 residues long. Unmatched junction bases numbered 9, after V lost 0 bases and J lost 10 bases. CDR3 region: CASSVGSGGPREQFF. In nucleotides, the CDR3 is TGTGCCAGCAGCGTAGGGAGCGGGGGTCCTCGGGAGCAGTTCTTC.

This clone was counted only a few times. The chain couples TRBV10-3 to TRBJ2-5, with a weak D call TRBD2 (6 bases). The CDR3 runs 13 residues. Deletions cut 3 bases from V and 7 bases from J, with 12 bases between. In germline, CDR1 is ENHRY, CDR2 SYGVKD. DNA for the CDR3: TGTGCCATCAGTGACGGACTATGGGGGACCCAGTACTTC. Encoded protein: CAISDGLWGTQYF.

The rearrangement uses TRBV2 and TRBJ2-3, with TRBD2 as a possible D gene (5 bases). The CDR3 contains 12 residues. V shed 7 bases and J shed 7 bases, with 12 bases lying between them. Germline V gives CDR1 SNHLY, CDR2 FYNNEI. The CDR3 is CASTPDSHTQYF. The CDR3 bases are TGTGCCAGCACTCCGGACTCACATACGCAGTATTTT.

The V and J genes are TRBV9 and TRBJ2-7, with D unresolved. V was clipped by 0 bases and J by 0 bases, with 7 bases between them. Germline CDR1 is SGDLS and CDR2 is YYNGEE. The CDR3 loop spans 14 amino acids. This chain's CDR3 is CASSVDVGSYEQYF. The CDR3 DNA follows: TGTGCCAGCAGCGTAGATGTAGGCTCCTACGAGCAGTACTTC.

The chain is built from TRBV18 and TRBJ2-1; 9 bases line up with TRBD1. The V gene end was trimmed by 5 bases and the J gene end by 6 bases; junction bases not matched to a gene: 8. Germline V gene data show CDR1 as KGHSH and CDR2 as LQKENI. This CDR3 contains 15 residues. The chain's CDR3 is CASSTAGTGSNEQFF. CDR3 sequence (DNA): TGTGCCAGCTCAACAGCCGGGACAGGGTCCAATGAGCAGTTCTTC.

The chain joins TRBV7-9 to TRBJ2-4; D is ambiguous. V gave up 5 bases and J gave up 0 bases, with 11 bases separating them. The germline V gene has CDR1 SEHNR and CDR2 FQNEAQ (reference sequence). CDR3 length equals 15 residues. The chain's CDR3 is CASSRTELAKNIQYF. CDR3 nucleotides: TGTGCCAGCAGCAGGACGGAGCTAGCCAAAAACATTCAGTACTTC.

V and J are TRBV6-5 and TRBJ1-3; maybe TRBD1 (6 bases). V lost 5 bases to trimming and J lost 0 bases, with 8 bases between them. CDR1 and CDR2 (germline): MNHEY, SVGAGI. The CDR3 runs 14 residues. The CDR3 DNA reads TGTGCCAGCAGTGAAGGGGGCTCTGGAAACACCATATATTTT. Protein product: CASSEGGSGNTIYF.